A single sample gave rise to the 5 T cell receptor beta chains below, sequenced in a study of cytomegalovirus exposure and HLA in healthy donors. PCR amplification relied on 60 Vbeta primers (plus 13 Jbeta primers). TCRdb keeps only in-frame clones here, not all; method: immunoSEQ multiplex PCR. The table includes 150,000 to 200,000 clones, roughly 82% detected once. The specimen sequenced was PBMCs. Every receptor here comes from a girl aged 2 to 9 in good health and CMV-seropositive.

In regard to this clone: The junction differs from germline at one of its ends, possibly a read error. The chain joins TRBV7-7 to TRBJ2-5, with D hard to call. CDR3 length: 14 amino acids. Germline V CDR1 and CDR2: SSHAT, FNYEAQ (reference sequence). The CDR3 region is CASSLSPGQETQYF. CDR3 DNA: TGTGCTAGCAGCTTATCCCCAGGACAAGAGACCCAGTACTTC.

The rearrangement uses TRBV18 and TRBJ1-1; weak D call: TRBD1 (6 bases). V lost 4 bases, J lost 5 bases, and 17 bases lay in between. This CDR3 is built from 15 residues. Germline loops: CDR1 KGHSH, CDR2 LQKENI. The CDR3 spells CASSLRQGIETEAFF. The CDR3 DNA follows: TGTGCCAGCTCACTAAGGCAGGGGATCGAAACTGAAGCTTTCTTT.

Only a few counts were recorded for this clone. V gene TRBV2 combines with J gene TRBJ1-1; TRBD1 aligns across 8 bases. The germline CDR1 and CDR2 sequences are SNHLY and FYNNEI. This CDR3 contains 14 residues. V lost 8 bases, J lost 3 bases, and 8 bases stayed unmatched. Written as DNA, the CDR3 is TGTGCCAGCCTCAGGGGGCGCGAGGACACTGAAGCTTTCTTT. Amino acids: CASLRGREDTEAFF.

The chain has TRBV11-3 and TRBJ2-7, with D hard to call. CDR3 length: 11 amino acids. Between the trimmed V and J ends, which lost 4 bases and 6 bases, there was a span of 7 bases. The germline gives CDR1 SGHNT, CDR2 YENEEA. CDR3 sequence: CASSSIFEQYF. In nucleotides, the CDR3 is TGTGCCAGCAGCTCAATTTTCGAGCAGTACTTC.

The chain employs TRBV5-1 and TRBJ2-1, with 7 bases fitting TRBD2. With V trimmed by 3 bases and J by 2 bases, 5 bases remained unmatched. Germline loops: CDR1 SGHRS, CDR2 YFSETQ. There are 15 residues in the CDR3. In DNA form, the CDR3 reads TGCGCCAGCAGCTCCCTAGCGGAAACCTACAATGAGCAGTTCTTC. It encodes CASSSLAETYNEQFF. The complete variable domain, with remaining parts taken from reference TRBV5-1 and TRBJ2-1, reads KAGVTQTPRYLIKTRGQQVTLSCSPISGHRSVSWYQQTPGQGLQFLFEYFSETQRNKGNFPGRFSGRQFSNSRSEMNVSTLELGDSALYLCASSSLAETYNEQFFGPGTRLTVL.